The clone carrying this T cell receptor (beta chain) was detected ten times or more. Its antigen is not identified. These data come from a study of T cells in Graves' hyperthyroidism and ophthalmopathy. Orbital computed tomography and thyroid ultrasound, together with serum TRAb and thyroxine and clinical symptoms, were used for diagnoses. Overall study findings and caveats: Researchers report that a 13 V-J model separated ophthalmopathy from stable hyperthyroidism.

Amplification of TCR beta CDR3 regions was performed using RNA transcripts as template. During a first-round RT-PCR of the TCR CDR3, the HTBI primer set was used. TCRdb itself ran the multiplex PCR reads through MiXCR, one entry per CDR3 protein. The data hold 450,000 to 550,000 distinct CDR3 sequences, with approximately 25% observed a single time. The TCR originated in a woman aged 25 to 45 with Graves' ophthalmopathy. Material for sequencing was blood.

Here the CDR3 reads CASMTGEGVNTEAFF. The CDR3 DNA reads TGTGCCAGCATGACAGGGGAGGGGGTGAACACTGAAGCTTTCTTT. The chain is built from TRBV2 and TRBJ1-1; 8 bases are shared with TRBD1. The germline CDR1 and CDR2 sequences are SNHLY and FYNNEI. With V trimmed by 7 bases and J by 0 bases, 7 bases remained unmatched. The CDR3 contains 15 residues.